The clone carrying this T cell receptor (beta chain) was detected a few times. What it recognizes is unknown. TCRdb re-derived calls from the 5' RACE reads in MiXCR, one entry per CDR3 protein. The data contain 410,000 or so distinct CDR3 sequences, about a quarter of them seen just once; the ten biggest clones take up around 13%. This CDR3 region has 14 residues. Germline-derived CDR1 and CDR2 are SEHNR and FQNEAQ (reference sequence). V lost 5 bases to trimming and J lost 5 bases; unmatched junction nucleotides: 8. This entry is derived from a study of T-cell memory formation after mild COVID-19. Findings of the study overall: CD4+ contracting clones were found mainly in CM and EM, and CD8+ ones in EMRA.

The source material was PBMCs or a T cell subset sorted from them (not recorded which). The sequence was collected from an adult woman who had mild COVID-19 (a few samples of this study predate the infection). Cell type and time point are not known. The chain carries TRBV7-9 and TRBJ1-1; TRBD1 matches 7 bases. The CDR3: CASSTEGGRTEAFF. DNA of the CDR3: TGTGCCAGCAGCACTGAAGGGGGCAGAACTGAAGCTTTCTTT.